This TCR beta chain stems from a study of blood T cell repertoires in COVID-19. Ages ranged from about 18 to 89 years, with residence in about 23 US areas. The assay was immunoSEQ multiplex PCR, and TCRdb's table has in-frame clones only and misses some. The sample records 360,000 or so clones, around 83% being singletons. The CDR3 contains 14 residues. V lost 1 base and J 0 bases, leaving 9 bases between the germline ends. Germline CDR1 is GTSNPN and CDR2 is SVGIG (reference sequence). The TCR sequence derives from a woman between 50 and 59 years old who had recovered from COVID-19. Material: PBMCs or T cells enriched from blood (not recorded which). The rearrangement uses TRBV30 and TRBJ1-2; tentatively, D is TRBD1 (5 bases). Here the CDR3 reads CAWSGSTANYGYTF. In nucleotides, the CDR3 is TGTGCCTGGAGTGGGTCGACAGCTAACTATGGCTACACCTTC. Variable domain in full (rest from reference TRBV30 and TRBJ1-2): SQTIHQWPATLVQPVGSPLSLECTVEGTSNPNLYWYRQAAGRGLQLLFYSVGIGQISSEVPQNLSASRPQDRQFILSSKKLLLSDSGFYLCAWSGSTANYGYTFGSGTRLTVV.